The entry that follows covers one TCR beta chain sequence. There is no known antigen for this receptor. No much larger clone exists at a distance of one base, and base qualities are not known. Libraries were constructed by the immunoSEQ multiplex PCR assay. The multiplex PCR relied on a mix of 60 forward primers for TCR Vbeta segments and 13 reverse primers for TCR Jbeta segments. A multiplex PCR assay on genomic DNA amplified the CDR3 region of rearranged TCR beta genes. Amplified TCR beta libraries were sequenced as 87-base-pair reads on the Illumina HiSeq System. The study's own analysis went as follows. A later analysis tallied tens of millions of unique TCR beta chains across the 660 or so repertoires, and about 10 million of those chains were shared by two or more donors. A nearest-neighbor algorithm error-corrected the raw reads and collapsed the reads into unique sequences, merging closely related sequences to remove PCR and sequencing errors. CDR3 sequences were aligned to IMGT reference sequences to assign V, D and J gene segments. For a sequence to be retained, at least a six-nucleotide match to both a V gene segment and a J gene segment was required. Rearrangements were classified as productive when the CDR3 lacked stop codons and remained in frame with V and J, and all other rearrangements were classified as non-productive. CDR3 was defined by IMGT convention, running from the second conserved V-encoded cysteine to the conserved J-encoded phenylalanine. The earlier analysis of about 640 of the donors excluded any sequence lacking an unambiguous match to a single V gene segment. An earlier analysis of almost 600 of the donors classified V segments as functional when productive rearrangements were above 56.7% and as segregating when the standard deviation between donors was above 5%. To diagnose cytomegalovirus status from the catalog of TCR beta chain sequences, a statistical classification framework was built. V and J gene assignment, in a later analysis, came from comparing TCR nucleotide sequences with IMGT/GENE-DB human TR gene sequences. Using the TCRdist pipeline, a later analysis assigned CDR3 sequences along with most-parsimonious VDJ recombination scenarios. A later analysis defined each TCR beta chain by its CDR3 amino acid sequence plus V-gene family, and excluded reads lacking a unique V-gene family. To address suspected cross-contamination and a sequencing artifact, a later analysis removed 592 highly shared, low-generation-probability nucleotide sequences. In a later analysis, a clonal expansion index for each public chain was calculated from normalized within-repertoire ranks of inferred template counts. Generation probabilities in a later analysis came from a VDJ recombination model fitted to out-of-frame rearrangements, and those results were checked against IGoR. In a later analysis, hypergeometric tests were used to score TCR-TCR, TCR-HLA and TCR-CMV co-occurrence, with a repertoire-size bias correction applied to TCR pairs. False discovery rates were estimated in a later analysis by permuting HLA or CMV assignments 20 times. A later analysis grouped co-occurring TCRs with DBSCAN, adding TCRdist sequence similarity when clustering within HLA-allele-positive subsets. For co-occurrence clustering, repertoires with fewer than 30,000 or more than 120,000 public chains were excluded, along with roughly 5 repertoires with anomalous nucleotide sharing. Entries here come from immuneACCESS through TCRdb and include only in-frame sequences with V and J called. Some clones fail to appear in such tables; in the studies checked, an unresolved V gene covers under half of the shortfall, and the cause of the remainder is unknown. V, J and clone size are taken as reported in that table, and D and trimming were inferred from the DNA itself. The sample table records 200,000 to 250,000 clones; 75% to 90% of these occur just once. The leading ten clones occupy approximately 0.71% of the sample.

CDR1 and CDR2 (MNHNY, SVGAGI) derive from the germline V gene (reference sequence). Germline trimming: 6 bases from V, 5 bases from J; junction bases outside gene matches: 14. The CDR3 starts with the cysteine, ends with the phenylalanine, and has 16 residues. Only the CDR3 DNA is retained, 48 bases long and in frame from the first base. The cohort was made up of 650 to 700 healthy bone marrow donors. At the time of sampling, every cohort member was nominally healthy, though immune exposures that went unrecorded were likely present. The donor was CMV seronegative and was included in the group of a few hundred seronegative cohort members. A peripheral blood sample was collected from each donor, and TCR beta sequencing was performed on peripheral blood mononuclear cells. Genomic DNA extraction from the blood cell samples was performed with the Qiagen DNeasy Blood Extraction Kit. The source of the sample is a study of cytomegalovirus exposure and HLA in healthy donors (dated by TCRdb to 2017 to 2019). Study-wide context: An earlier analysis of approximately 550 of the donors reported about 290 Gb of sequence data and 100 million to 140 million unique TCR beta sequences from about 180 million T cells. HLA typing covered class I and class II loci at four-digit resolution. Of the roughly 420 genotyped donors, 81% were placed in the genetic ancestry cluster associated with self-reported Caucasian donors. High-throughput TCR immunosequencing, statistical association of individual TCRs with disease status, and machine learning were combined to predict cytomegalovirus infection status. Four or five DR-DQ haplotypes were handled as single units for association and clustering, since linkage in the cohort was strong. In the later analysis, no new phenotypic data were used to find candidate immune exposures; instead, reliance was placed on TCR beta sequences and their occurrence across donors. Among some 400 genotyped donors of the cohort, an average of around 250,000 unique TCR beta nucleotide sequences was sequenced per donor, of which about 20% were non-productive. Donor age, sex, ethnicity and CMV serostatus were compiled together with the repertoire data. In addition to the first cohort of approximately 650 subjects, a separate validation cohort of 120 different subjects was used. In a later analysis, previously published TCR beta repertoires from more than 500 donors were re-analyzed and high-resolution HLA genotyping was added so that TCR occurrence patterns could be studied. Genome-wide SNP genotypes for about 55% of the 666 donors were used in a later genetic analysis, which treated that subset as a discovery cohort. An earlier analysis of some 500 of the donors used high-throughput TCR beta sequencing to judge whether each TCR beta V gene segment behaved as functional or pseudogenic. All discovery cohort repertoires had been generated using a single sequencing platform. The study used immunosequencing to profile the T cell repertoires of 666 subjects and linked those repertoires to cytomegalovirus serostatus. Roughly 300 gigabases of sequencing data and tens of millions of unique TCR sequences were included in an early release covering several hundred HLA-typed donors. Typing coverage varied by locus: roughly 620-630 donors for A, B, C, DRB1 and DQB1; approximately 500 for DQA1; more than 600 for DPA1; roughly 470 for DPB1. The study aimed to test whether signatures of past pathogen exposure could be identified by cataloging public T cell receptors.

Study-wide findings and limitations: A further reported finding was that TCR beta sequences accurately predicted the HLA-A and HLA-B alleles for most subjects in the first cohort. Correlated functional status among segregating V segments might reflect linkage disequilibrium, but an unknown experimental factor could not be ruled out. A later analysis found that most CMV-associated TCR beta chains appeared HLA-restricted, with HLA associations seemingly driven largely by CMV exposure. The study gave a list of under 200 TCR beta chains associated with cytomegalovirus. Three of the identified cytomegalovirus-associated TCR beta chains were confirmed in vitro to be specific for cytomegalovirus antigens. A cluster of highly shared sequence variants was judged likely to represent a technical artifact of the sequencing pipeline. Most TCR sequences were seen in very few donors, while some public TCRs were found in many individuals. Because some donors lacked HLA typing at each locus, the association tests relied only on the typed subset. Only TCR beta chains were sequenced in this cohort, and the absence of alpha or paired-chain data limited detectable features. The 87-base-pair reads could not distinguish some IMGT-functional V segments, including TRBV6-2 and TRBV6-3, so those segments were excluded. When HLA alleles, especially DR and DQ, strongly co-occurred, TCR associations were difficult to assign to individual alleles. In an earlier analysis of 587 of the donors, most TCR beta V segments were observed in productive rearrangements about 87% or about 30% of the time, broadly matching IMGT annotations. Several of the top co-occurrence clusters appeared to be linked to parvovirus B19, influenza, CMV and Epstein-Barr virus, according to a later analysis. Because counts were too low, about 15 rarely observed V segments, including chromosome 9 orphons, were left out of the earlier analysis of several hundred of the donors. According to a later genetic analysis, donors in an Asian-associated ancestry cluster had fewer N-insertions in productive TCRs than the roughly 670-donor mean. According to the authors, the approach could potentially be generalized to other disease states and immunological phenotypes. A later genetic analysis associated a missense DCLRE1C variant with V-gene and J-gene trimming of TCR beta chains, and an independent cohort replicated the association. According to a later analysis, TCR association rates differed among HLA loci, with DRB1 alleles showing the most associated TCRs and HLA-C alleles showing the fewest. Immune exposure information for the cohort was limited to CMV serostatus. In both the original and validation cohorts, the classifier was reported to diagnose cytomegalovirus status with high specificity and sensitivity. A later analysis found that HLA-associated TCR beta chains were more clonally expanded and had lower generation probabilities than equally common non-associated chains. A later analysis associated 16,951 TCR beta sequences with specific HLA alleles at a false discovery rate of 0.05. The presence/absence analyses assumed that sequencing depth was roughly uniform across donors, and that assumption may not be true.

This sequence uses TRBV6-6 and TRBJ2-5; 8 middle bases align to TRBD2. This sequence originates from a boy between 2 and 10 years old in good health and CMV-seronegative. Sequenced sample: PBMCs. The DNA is TGTGCCAGCAGCTTGGACCCGGGACTAGAGGGGGAGACCCAGTACTTC. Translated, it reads CASSLDPGLEGETQYF.